What follows are 2 T cell receptor beta chains derived from one specimen sequenced in a study of identical twins. TCRdb fed the 5' RACE reads into MiXCR, producing one record per CDR3 protein. The table includes about 700,000 distinct CDR3 sequences, about 9.4% detected once. The same sample was also studied in work on yellow fever vaccine responses in identical twins.

The source material was PBMCs. The receptors stem from a young woman in good health.

This clonotype was detected only a few times. V is TRBV28 and J is TRBJ2-7, with 10 positions matching TRBD1. This CDR3 has 15 residues. Germline trimming cut 6 bases from V and 6 bases from J; bases unmatched to any gene: 11. The germline V gene encodes CDR1 MDHEN and CDR2 SYDVKM. CDR3 in amino acids: CASSLSGQGIREQYF. CDR3 sequence (DNA): TGTGCCAGCAGCTTGTCGGGACAGGGGATTCGCGAGCAGTACTTC.

This clonotype turned up a few times. The rearrangement joins TRBV6-2 or TRBV6-3 to TRBJ2-1; D possibly matches TRBD1 or TRBD2 (5 bases each). Germline-derived CDR1 and CDR2 are MNHEY and SVGEGT. The V gene lost 2 bases and the J gene lost 0 bases, with 14 bases spanning the gap. The CDR3 extends over 17 amino acids. This chain's CDR3 is CASSYADRDASYNEQFF. As DNA, the CDR3 is TGTGCCAGCAGTTACGCAGACCGGGACGCCTCCTACAATGAGCAGTTCTTC.